Following are 5 T cell receptor beta chains from one sample sequenced in a study of breast tumors, draining lymph nodes, adjacent tissues. TCRdb processed the multiplex PCR reads anew with MiXCR; each CDR3 protein has one entry. The sample has around 22,000 distinct CDR3 sequences, around two thirds seen once. The sample consisted of tumor-adjacent breast tissue. All receptors come from a female donor with breast cancer. Some clones in this sample may be carry-over from other donors' samples.

To note about this clonotype: The DNA is omitted, as the CDR3 cannot be located on it reliably, and the CDR3 follows TCRdb's listing. The rearrangement links TRBV19 to TRBJ1-3; TRBD1, as called in the table, went unchecked against the DNA. A total of 21 residues make up the CDR3, ends included. Germline V lookup: CDR1 LNHDA, CDR2 SQIVND (reference sequence). CDR3: CASSMSYRGTEAFFGQGTIYF.

The gene calls are TRBV20-1 and TRBJ2-3; a weak D match, TRBD2 (6 bases). Germline CDR1 and CDR2: DFQATT and SNEGSKA (reference sequence). CDR3 length: 11 amino acids. The V end lost 5 bases, the J end lost 10 bases, and 13 bases lay between the germline ends. CDR3 region: CSAGLGGSQYF. CDR3 nucleotides: TGCAGTGCTGGACTGGGGGGATCGCAGTATTTT.

There are many counts of this clonotype. V gene TRBV11-2 combines with J gene TRBJ2-7; TRBD2 matches at 8 bases. The germline CDR1 and CDR2 sequences are SGHAT and FQNNGV. This CDR3 region has 16 residues. Trimming at V came to 5 bases and at J to 0 bases, leaving 9 bases not matched to a gene. This CDR3 is CASSTTFSGNSYEQYF. Written as DNA, the CDR3 is TGTGCCAGCAGCACAACATTTAGCGGGAACTCCTACGAGCAGTACTTC.

The chain's CDR3 is CATSRDSGSGANVLTF. As DNA, the CDR3 is TGTGCCACCAGCAGAGACTCAGGGTCTGGGGCCAACGTCCTGACTTTC. The chain joins TRBV15 to TRBJ2-6, with D perhaps matching TRBD1 (5 bases). The germline V gene encodes CDR1 LNHNV and CDR2 YYDKDF (reference sequence). The CDR3 sequence is 16 residues long. V shed 0 bases and J shed 1 base, with 7 bases lying between them.

This chain uses TRBV6-6 with TRBJ1-2, with TRBD1 matching 9 bases. CDR1 and CDR2 from the germline V gene are MNHNY and SVGAGI (reference sequence). J was trimmed by 2 bases and V by 5 bases; bases with no gene match: 6. The CDR3 loop spans 15 amino acids. The CDR3 nucleotides read TGTGCCAGCAGTGGCCCCGGGACAGGGAACTATGGCTACACCTTC. Its protein is CASSGPGTGNYGYTF.